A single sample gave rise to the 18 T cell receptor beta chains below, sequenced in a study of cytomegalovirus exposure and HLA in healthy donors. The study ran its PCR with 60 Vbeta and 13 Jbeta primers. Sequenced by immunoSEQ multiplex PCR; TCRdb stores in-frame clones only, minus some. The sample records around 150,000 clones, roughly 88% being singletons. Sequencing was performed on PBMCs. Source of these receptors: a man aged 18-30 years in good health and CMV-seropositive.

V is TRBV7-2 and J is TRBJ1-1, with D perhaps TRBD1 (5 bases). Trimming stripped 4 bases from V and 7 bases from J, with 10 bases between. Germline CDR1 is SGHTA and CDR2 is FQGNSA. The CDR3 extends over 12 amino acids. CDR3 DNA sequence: TGTGCCAGCAGCTGGAGTAGGGGTGAAGCTTTCTTT. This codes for CASSWSRGEAFF. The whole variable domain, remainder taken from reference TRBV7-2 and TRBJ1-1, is GAGVSQSPSNKVTEKGKDVELRCDPISGHTALYWYRQSLGQGLEFLIYFQGNSAPDKSGLPSDRFSAERTGGSVSTLTIQRTQQEDSAVYLCASSWSRGEAFFGQGTRLTVV.

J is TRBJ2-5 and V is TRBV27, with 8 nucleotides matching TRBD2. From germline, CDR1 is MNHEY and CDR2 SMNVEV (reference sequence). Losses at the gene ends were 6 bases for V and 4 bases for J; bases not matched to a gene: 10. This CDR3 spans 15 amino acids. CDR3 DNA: TGTGCCAGCAGCACAAACCGGGGGGGCCGAGAGACCCAGTACTTC. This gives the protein CASSTNRGGRETQYF.

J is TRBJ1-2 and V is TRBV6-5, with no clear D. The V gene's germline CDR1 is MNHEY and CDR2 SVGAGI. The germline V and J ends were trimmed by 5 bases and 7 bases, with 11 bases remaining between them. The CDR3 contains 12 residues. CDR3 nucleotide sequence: TGTGCCAGCAGTGAGGCCCCGCCTGGCTACACCTTC. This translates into CASSEAPPGYTF.

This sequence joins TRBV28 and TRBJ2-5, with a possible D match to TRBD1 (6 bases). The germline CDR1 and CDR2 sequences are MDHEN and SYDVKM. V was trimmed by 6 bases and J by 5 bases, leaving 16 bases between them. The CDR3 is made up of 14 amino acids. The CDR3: CASSLTGPGETQYF. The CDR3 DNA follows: TGTGCCAGCAGCCTTACAGGGCCCGGGGAGACCCAGTACTTC.

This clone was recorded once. The CDR3 reads CASRAGEPNYGYTF. The DNA for the CDR3 is TGTGCCAGCAGAGCAGGGGAACCTAACTATGGCTACACCTTC. The chain combines TRBV25-1 with TRBJ1-2, with D perhaps TRBD1 (6 bases). V lost 6 bases and J lost 0, with 11 bases in between. The CDR3 is made up of 14 amino acids. Germline V gene lookup returns CDR1 MGHDK and CDR2 SYGVNS.

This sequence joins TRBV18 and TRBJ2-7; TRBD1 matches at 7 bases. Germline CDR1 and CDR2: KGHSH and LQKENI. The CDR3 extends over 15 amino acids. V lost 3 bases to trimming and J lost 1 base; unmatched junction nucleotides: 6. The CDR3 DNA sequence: TGTGCCAGCTCACCCAAGGACAGGCCGTCCTACGAGCAGTACTTC. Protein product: CASSPKDRPSYEQYF.

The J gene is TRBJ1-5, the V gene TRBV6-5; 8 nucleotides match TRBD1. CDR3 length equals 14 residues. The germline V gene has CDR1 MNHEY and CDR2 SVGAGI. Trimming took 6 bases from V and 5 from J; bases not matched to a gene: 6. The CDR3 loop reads CASRPGTGDQPQHF. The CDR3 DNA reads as TGTGCCAGCAGGCCCGGGACAGGCGATCAGCCCCAGCATTTT.

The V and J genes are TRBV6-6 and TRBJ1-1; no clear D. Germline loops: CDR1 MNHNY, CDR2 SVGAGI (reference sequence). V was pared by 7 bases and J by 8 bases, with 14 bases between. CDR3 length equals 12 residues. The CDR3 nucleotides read TGTGCCAGCACCCCCAGGCCCCAAGAAGCTTTCTTT. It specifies CASTPRPQEAFF.

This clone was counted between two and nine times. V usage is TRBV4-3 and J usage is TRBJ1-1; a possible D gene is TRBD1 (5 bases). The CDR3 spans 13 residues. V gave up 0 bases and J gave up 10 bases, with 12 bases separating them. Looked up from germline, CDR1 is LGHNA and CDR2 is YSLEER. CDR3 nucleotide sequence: TGCGCCAGCAGCCAAGAAACTTTCGGGGGAGCTTTCTTT. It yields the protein CASSQETFGGAFF.

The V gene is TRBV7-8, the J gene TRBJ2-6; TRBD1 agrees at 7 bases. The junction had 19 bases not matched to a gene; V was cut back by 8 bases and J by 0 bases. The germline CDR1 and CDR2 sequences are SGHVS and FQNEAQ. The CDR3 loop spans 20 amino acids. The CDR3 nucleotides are TGTGCCAGCGGGGACCCTTGGGGACAGCTTGAGTACTCTGGGGCCAACGTCCTGACTTTC. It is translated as CASGDPWGQLEYSGANVLTF.

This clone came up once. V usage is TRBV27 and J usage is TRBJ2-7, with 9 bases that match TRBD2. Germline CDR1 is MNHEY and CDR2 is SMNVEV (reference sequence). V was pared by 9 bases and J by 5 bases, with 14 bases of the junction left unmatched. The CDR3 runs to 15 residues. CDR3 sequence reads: CASRPSGATSHEQYF. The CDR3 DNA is TGTGCCAGTCGCCCTAGCGGGGCCACTTCTCACGAGCAGTACTTC.

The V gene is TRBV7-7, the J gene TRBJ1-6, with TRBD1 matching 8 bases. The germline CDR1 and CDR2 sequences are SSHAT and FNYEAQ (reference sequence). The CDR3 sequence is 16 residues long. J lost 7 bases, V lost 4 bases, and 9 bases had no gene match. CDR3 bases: TGTGCCAGCAGCTCGTGCAGGGGGCTCGTAAATTCACCCCTCCACTTT. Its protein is CASSSCRGLVNSPLHF.

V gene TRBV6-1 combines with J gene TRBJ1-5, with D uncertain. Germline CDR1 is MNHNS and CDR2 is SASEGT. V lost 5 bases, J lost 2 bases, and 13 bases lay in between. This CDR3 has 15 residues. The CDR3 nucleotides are TGTGCCAGCAGTCGGACCCGGGAGGGCAATCAGCCCCAGCATTTT. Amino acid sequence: CASSRTREGNQPQHF.

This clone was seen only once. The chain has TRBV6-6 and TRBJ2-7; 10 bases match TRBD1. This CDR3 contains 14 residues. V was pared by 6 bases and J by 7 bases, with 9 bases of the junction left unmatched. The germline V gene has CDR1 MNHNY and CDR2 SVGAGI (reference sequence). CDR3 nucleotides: TGTGCCAGCAGGCGCGGGACAGGGGCAGGGGAGCAGTACTTC. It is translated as CASRRGTGAGEQYF.

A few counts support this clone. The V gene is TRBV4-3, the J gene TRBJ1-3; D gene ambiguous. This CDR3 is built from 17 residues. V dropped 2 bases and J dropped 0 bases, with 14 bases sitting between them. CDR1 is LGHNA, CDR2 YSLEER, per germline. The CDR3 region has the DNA TGCGCCAGCAGCCAATACGGTGCGGCTAGCTCTGGAAACACCATATATTTT. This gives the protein CASSQYGAASSGNTIYF.

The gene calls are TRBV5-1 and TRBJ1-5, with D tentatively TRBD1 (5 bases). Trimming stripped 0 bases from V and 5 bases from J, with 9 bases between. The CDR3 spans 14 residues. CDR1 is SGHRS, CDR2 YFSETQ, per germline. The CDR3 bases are TGCGCCAGCAGCTTGGAGGGGTGGGATCAGCCCCAGCATTTT. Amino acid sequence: CASSLEGWDQPQHF. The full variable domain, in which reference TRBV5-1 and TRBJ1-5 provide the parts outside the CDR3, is KAGVTQTPRYLIKTRGQQVTLSCSPISGHRSVSWYQQTPGQGLQFLFEYFSETQRNKGNFPGRFSGRQFSNSRSEMNVSTLELGDSALYLCASSLEGWDQPQHFGDGTRLSIL.

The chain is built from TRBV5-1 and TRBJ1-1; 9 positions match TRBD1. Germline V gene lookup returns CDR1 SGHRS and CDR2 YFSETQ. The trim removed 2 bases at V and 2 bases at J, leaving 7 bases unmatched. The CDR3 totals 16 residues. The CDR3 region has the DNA TGCGCCAGCAGCTTAAGGACAGGGGCGAGTAACACTGAAGCTTTCTTT. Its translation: CASSLRTGASNTEAFF.

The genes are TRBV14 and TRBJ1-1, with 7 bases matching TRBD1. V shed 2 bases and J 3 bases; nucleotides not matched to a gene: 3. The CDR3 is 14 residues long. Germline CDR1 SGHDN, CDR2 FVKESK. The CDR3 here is CASSQRQGYTEAFF. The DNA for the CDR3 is TGTGCCAGCAGCCAAAGACAGGGCTACACTGAAGCTTTCTTT.